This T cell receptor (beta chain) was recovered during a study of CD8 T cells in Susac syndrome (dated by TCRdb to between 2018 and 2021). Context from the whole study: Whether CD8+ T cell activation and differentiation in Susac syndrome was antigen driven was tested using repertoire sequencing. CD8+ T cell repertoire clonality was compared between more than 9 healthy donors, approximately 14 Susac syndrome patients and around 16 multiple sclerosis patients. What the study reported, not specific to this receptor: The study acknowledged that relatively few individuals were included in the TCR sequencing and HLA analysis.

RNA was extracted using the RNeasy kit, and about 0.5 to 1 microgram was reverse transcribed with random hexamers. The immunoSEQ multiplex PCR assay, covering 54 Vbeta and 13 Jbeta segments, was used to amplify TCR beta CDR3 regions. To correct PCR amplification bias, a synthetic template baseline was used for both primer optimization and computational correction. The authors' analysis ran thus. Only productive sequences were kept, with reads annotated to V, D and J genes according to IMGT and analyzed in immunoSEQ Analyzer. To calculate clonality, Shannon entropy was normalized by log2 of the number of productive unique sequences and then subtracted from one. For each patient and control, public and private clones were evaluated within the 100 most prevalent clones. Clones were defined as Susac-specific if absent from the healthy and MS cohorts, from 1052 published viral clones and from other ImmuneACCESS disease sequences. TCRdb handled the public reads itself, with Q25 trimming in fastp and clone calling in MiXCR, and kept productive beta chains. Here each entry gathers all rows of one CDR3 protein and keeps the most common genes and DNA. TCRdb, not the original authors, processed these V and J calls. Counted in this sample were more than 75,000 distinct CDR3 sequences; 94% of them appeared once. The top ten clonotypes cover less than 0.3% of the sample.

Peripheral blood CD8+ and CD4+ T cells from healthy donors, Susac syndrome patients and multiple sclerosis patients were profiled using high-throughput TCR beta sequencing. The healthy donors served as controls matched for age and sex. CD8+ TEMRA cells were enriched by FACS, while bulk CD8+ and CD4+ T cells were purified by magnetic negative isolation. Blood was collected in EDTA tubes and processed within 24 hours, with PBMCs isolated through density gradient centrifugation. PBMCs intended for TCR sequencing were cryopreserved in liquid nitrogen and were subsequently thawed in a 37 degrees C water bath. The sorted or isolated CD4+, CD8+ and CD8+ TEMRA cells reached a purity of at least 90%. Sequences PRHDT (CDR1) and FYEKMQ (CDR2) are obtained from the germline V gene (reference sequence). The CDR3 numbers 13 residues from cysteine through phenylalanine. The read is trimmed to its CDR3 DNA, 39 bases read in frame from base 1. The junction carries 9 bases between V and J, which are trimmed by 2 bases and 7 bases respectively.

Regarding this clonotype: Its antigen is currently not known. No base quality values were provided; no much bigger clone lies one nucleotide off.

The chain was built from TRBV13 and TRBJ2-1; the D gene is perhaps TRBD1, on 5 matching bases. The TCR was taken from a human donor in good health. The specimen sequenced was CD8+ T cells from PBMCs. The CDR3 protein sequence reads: CASSLRTRNEQFF. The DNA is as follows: TGTGCCAGCAGCTTACGGACACGGAATGAGCAGTTCTTC. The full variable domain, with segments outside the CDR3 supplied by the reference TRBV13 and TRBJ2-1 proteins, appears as AAGVIQSPRHLIKEKRETATLKCYPIPRHDTVYWYQQGPGQDPQFLISFYEKMQSDKGSIPDRFSAQQFSDYHSELNMSSLELGDSALYFCASSLRTRNEQFFGPGTRLTVL.